This T cell receptor (beta chain) was recorded in a study of cytomegalovirus exposure and HLA in healthy donors. The study ran its PCR with 60 Vbeta and 13 Jbeta primers. Sequencing was performed with immunoSEQ multiplex PCR; in TCRdb, only in-frame clones are kept and a portion is missing. The table records 150,000 or so clones, roughly 77% of them present only once. Germline loops: CDR1 KGHSH, CDR2 LQKENI. Trimming cost V 4 bases and J 9 bases; bases outside gene matches: 10. The CDR3 consists of 14 residues. The rearrangement joins TRBV18 to TRBJ2-7; TRBD1 matches 9 bases. The sequence came from a man aged 18 to 29 in good health and CMV-seropositive. The sequenced sample consisted of PBMCs. For the CDR3, the DNA is TGTGCCAGCTCACTCGGGCCACAGGGGGCCGGGCAGTACTTC. Translated, it gives CASSLGPQGAGQYF.